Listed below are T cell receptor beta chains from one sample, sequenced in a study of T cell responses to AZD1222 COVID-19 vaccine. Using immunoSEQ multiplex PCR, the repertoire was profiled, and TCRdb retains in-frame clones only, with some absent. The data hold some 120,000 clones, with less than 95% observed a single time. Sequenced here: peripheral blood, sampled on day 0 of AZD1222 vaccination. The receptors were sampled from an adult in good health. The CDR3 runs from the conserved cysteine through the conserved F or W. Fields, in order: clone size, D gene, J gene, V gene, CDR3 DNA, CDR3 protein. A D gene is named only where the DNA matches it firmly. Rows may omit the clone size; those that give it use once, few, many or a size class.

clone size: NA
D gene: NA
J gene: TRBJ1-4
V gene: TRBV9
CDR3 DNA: TGTGCCAGCAGCGTAGGGGCAGGGTCTAATGAAAAACTGTTTTTT
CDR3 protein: CASSVGAGSNEKLFF

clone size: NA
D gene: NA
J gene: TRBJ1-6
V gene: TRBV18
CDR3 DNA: TGTGCCAGCTCACCAGCTCCCGACCGACCGGGTAATTCACCCCTCCACTTT
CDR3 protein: CASSPAPDRPGNSPLHF

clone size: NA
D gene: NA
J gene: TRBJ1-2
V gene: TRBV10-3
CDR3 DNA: TGTGCCATCAGTGAGTCACTGGAGGGCTACACCTTC
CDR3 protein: CAISESLEGYTF

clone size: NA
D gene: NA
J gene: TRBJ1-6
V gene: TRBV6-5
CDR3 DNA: TGTGCCACCAACCCCGGGGGAAATTCACCCCTCCACTTT
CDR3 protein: CATNPGGNSPLHF

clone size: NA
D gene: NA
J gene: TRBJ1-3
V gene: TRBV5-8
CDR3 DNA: TGTGCCAGCAGCTTCGGGGTGACAGCTGGAAACACCATATATTTT
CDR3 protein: CASSFGVTAGNTIYF

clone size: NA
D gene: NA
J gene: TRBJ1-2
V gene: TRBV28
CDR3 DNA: TGTGCCAGCGCAGGGACATTCTATGGCTACACCTTC
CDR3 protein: CASAGTFYGYTF

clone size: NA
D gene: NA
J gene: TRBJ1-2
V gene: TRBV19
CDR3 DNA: TGTGCCAGTAGTATAGATCGGGGGCGTGGTGGCTACACCTTC
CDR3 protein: CASSIDRGRGGYTF

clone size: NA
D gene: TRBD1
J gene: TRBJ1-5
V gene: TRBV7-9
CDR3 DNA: TGTGCCAGCAGCCCCACAGGGGGATCAGATCAGCCCCAGCATTTT
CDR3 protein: CASSPTGGSDQPQHF

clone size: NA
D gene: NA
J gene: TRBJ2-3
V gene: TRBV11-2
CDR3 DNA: TGTGCCAGCAGCTTGATGGACGGCAACACAGATACGCAGTATTTT
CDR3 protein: CASSLMDGNTDTQYF

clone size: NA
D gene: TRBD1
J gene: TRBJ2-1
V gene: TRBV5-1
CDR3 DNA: TGCGCCAGCAGCCTCCGAGGGCAGGGGGCCCTTAGCTCCTACAATGAGCAGTTCTTC
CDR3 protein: CASSLRGQGALSSYNEQFF

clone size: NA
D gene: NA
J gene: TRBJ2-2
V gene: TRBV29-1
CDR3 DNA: TGCAGCGTGGGTATAGGGGGATTTGGCACCGGGGAGCTGTTTTTT
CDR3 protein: CSVGIGGFGTGELFF

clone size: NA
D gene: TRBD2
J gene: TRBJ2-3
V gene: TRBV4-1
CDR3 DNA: TGCGCCAGCAGCCATCCCGACGGGGCTAGCGGGAAGGGGGGGACTAGCACAGATACGCAGTATTTT
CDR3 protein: CASSHPDGASGKGGTSTDTQYF

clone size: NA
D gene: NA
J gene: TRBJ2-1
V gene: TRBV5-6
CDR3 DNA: TGTGCCAGCAGCGGGATAGCGGACAATGAGCAGTTCTTC
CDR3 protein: CASSGIADNEQFF

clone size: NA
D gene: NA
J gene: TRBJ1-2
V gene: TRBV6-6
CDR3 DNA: TGTGCCAGCAGTTCCGAGACAGCAGAATATGGCTACACCTTC
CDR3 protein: CASSSETAEYGYTF

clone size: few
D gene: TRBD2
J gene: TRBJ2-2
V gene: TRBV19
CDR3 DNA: TGTGCCAGCCACTATAAGAAGCTAGCGGGAGTATACACCGGGGAGCTGTTTTTT
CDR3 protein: CASHYKKLAGVYTGELFF

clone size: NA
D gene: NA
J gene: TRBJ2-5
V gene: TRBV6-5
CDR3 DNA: TGTGCCAGCAGGCAATCCCCCCGGGAGACCCAGTACTTC
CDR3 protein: CASRQSPRETQYF

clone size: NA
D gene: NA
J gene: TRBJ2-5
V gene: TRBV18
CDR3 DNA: TGTGCCAGCTCACCCATCCCTAGCGTTCAAGAGACCCAGTACTTC
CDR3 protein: CASSPIPSVQETQYF

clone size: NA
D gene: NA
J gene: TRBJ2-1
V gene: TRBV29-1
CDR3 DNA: TGCAGCGTTGGGGGACAACTTAGCTCCTACAATGAGCAGTTCTTC
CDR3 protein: CSVGGQLSSYNEQFF

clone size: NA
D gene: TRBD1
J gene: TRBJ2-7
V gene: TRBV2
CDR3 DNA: TGTGCCAGCAGTGGGGGACAGGGGGTGGGCGAGCAGTACTTC
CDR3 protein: CASSGGQGVGEQYF

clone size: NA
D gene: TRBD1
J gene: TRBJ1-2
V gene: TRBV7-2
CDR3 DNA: TGTGCCAGCGCCCAGGACAGGGCCTATGGCTACACCTTC
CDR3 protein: CASAQDRAYGYTF

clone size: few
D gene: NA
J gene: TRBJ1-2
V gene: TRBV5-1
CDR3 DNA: TGCGCCAGCAGCTTGGGCGGGTCTCGCTATGGCTACACCTTC
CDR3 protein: CASSLGGSRYGYTF

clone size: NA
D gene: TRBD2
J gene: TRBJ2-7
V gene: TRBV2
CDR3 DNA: TGTGCCAGCGCCCTAGCGGGCAGCTCCTACGAGCAGTACTTC
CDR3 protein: CASALAGSSYEQYF

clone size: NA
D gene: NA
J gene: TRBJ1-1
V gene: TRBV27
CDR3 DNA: TGTGCCAGCAGTTTATCACGTTTGGGCACTGAAGCTTTCTTT
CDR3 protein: CASSLSRLGTEAFF

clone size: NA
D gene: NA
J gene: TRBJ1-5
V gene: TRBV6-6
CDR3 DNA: TGTGCCAGCAGTTACAGGGAAAGCCAGCCCCAGCATTTT
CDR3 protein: CASSYRESQPQHF

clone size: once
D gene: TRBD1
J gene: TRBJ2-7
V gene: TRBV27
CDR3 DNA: TGTGCCAGCAGTATCCGACAGGGCTACGAGCAGTACTTC
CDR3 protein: CASSIRQGYEQYF

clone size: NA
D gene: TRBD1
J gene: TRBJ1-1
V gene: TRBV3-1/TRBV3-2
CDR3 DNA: TGTGCCAGCAGCCGCCAGGGGGCCGGCACTGAAGCTTTCTTT
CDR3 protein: CASSRQGAGTEAFF

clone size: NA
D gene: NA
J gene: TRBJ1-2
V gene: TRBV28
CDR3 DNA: TGTGCCAGCACATCCTTTAAGGGCTACACCTTC
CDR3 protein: CASTSFKGYTF

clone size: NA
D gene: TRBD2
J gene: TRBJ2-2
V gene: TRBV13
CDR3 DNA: TGTGCCAGCAGCTTATCTCGGACTAGCGGGAGGAACACCGGGGAGCTGTTTTTT
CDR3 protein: CASSLSRTSGRNTGELFF

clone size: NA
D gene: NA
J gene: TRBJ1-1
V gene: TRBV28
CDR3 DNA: TGTGCCAGCAGTTTGCTAGGGGAATTGGCTGAAGCTTTCTTT
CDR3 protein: CASSLLGELAEAFF

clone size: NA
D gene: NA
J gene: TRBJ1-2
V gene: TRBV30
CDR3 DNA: TGTGCCTGGAGGACCCGGGGGCCAGGCTATGGCTACACCTTC
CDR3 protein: CAWRTRGPGYGYTF

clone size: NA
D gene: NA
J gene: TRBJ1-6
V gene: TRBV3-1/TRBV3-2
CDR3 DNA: TGTGCCAGCAGCCAAGACCGCGGGGCGAGCTCCTATAATTCACCCCTCCACTTT
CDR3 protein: CASSQDRGASSYNSPLHF

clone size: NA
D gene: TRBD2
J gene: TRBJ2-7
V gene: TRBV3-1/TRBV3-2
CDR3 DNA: TGTGCCAGCAGCCAAGATAAAGGGAGTTTTAGGACTAGCGGGAAGGGGCTCGAGCAGTACTTC
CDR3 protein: CASSQDKGSFRTSGKGLEQYF

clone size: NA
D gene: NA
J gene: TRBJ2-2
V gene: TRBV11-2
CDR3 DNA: TGTGCCAGCAGCTTCCAGGGTGTGTCCGGGGAGCTGTTTTTT
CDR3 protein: CASSFQGVSGELFF

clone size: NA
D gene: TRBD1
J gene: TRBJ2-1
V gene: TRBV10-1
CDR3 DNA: TGCGCCAGCAGCAGGACGCTTAAGACAGGGGACTACAATGAGCAGTTCTTC
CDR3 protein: CASSRTLKTGDYNEQFF

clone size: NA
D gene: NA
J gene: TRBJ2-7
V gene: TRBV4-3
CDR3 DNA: TGCGCCAGCAGCCAAGATTTGAACACGTACTACGAGCAGTACTTC
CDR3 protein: CASSQDLNTYYEQYF

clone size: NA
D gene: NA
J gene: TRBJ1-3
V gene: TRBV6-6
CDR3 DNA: TGTGCCAGCGGGGGTCCGGCGGCTGGAAACACCATATATTTT
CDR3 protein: CASGGPAAGNTIYF

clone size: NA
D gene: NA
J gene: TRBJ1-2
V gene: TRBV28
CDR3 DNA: TGTGCCAGCAGACCCAAGGGAGGGAGCAGTGTCTATGGCTACACCTTC
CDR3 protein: CASRPKGGSSVYGYTF

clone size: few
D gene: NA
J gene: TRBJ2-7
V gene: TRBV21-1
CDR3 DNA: TGTGCCAGCAGCGATGTCCGGGACACCCTCTCCTACGAGCAGTACTTC
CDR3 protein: CASSDVRDTLSYEQYF

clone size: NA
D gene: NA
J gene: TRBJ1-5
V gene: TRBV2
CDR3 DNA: TGTGCCAGCAGTGAAGCTGGGCAGAGCAATCAGCCCCAGCATTTT
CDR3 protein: CASSEAGQSNQPQHF

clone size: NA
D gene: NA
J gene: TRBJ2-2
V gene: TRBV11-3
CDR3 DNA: TGTGCCAGCAGCAGAACGGGAGCCGGTTGGGAGCTGTTTTTT
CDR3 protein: CASSRTGAGWELFF

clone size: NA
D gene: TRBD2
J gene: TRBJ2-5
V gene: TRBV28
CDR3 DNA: TGTGCCAGCAGTTCCCTCGGCGTGGGAGGGCGCGAGACCCAGTACTTC
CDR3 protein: CASSSLGVGGRETQYF

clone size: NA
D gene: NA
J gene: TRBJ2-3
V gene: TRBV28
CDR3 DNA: TGTGCCAGCAGTTTATCGCCCGGATCGCAGTATTTT
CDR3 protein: CASSLSPGSQYF

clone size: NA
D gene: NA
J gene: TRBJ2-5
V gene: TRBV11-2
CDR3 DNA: TGTGCCAGCAGCTTGAGCGGGCTGGTGCAAGAGACCCAGTACTTC
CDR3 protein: CASSLSGLVQETQYF

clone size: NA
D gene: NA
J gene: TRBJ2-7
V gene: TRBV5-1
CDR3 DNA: TGCGCCAGCAGCTGGGCGCCTCAGCAGTACTTC
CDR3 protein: CASSWAPQQYF

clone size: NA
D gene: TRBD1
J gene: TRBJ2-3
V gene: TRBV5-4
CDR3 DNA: TGTGCCAGCAGCCACGGACAGGGTCGCACAGATACGCAGTATTTT
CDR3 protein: CASSHGQGRTDTQYF

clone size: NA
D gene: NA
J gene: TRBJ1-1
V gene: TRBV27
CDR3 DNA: TGTGCCAGCAGTTTAGATTCACGGGGAGACACTGAAGCTTTCTTT
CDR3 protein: CASSLDSRGDTEAFF

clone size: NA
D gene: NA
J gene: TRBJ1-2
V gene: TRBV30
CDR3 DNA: TGTGCCTGGAGTGAGTCTTCCTGCTATGGCTACACCTTC
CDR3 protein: CAWSESSCYGYTF

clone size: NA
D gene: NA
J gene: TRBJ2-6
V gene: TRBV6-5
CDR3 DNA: TGTGCCAGCATGGGGAGCTCTGGGGCCAACGTCCTGACTTTC
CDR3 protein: CASMGSSGANVLTF

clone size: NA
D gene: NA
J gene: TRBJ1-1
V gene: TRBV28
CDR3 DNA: TGTGCCGCCGGGGGGTACCGCCACACTGAAGCTTTCTTT
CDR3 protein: CAAGGYRHTEAFF

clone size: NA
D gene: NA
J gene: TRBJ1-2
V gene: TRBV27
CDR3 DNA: TGTGCCAGCAGTTTATCGAGGCAGAACTATGGCTACACCTTC
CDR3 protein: CASSLSRQNYGYTF

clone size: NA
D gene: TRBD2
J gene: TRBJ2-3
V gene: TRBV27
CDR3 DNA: TGTGCCAGCAGTCCCGGACTAGCGGGAGTCGATACGCAGTATTTT
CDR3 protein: CASSPGLAGVDTQYF

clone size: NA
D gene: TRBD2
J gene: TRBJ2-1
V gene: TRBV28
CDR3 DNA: TGTGCCAGCAGTAGACGGGAGGGCCAGTTCTTC
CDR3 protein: CASSRREGQFF

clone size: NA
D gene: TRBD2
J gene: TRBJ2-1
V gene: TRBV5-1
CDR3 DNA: TGCGCCAGCAGCTTGTTCGTCCCAGCGGGAGGCTACAATGAGCAGTTCTTC
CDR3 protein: CASSLFVPAGGYNEQFF

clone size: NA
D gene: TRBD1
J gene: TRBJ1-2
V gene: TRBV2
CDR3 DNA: TGTGCCAGCAGTGAAGAGAGGGGGCCCTTATCTGGCTACACCTTC
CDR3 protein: CASSEERGPLSGYTF